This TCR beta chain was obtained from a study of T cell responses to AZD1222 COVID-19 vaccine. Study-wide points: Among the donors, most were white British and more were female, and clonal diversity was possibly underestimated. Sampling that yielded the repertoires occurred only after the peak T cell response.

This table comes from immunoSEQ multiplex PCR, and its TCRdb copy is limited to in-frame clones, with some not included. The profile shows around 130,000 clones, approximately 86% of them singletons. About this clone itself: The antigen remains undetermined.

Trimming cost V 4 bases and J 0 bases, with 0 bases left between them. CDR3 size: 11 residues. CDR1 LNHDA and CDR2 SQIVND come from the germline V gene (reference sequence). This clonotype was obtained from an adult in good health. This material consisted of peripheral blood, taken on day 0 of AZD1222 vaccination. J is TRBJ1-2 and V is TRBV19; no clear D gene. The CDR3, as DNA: TGTGCCAGTAGTACTAACTATGGCTACACCTTC. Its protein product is CASSTNYGYTF.